This T cell receptor (beta chain) was captured in a study of shared clonotypes between healthy human individuals. The protocol was immunoSEQ multiplex PCR, while the TCRdb copy is restricted to in-frame clones and leaves out a portion. The repertoire holds around 650,000 clones, roughly 95% seen once, with about 0.12% in the top ten. Terminally differentiated effector memory CD45RA+ cells were excluded by CCR7 positive selection of CD45RO-negative cells. The germline CDR1 and CDR2 sequences are SGHDT and YYEEEE. The CDR3 covers 15 residues. Trimming left V 3 bases short and J 2 bases short, with 15 bases between.

Sequencing was done on a sample of naive CD8+ T cells sorted from blood. This clonotype was obtained from a woman aged 25 to 39 in good health. V usage is TRBV5-6 and J usage is TRBJ2-7; maybe TRBD2 (5 bases). For the CDR3, the DNA is TGTGCCAGCAGCTGGGCCGGGGTAGCTGCCTACGAGCAGTACTTC. Protein product: CASSWAGVAAYEQYF.